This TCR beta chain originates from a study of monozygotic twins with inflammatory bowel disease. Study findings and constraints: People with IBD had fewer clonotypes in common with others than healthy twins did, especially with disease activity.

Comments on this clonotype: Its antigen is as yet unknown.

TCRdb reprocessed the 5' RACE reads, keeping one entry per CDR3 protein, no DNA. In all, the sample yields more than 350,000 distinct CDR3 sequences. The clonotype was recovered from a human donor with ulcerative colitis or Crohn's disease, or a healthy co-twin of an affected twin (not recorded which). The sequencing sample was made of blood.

The CDR3 is CASSPQGLGYTF. This chain links TRBV12-3 or TRBV12-4 with TRBJ1-2; there is no DNA to check the TCRdb D call of TRBD1. CDR3 size: 12 residues.